This T cell receptor beta chain was obtained from a study of blood T cells in healthy people across ages. Primers used in a second PCR of about 6 to 11 cycles were a sample-barcoded 5' primer and a J-beta primer mix. Each of the cDNA molecules was tagged by a template-switch adaptor with 12 random nucleotides. A single record per CDR3 protein comes from TCRdb applying MiXCR to the 5' RACE reads. The data hold some 700,000 distinct CDR3 sequences, with 22% observed a single time. Each donor had 9 to 10 milliliters of peripheral blood drawn. CDR1 is SGHTA and CDR2 is FQGNSA in the germline V gene. The CDR3 length is 13 residues. V was trimmed by 8 bases and J by 6 bases, leaving 14 bases between them.

Sequenced input: blood. The sequence derives from a man aged 65-85 years in good health. J is TRBJ2-1 and V is TRBV7-2; the D call may be TRBD1 or TRBD2 (5 bases each). As DNA, the CDR3 is TGTGCCAGCTCGCTGGGACGCCTCAATGAGCAGTTCTTC. Amino acids: CASSLGRLNEQFF.